What follows describes a single T cell receptor (beta chain). In the study's own analysis: Cell counts per sample came from amplifying reference gene primers. Using immunoSEQ multiplex PCR, the repertoire was profiled, and TCRdb retains in-frame clones only, with some absent. The V and J calls and clone size come from that table; D and trimming were worked out from the DNA. The sample records under 250,000 clones, roughly 85% being singletons. This sample was included in a study of blood T cell repertoires in COVID-19. Study-level information: The origin of the acute and convalescent COVID-19 samples was the United States, Italy and Spain. From T cells, B-cell-depleted T cells, or PBMCs came the material, which was cDNA or gDNA.

The CDR3 is 19 residues long. Germline values: CDR1 GTSNPN, CDR2 SVGIG (reference sequence). The junction had 14 bases not matched to a gene; V was cut back by 2 bases and J by 4 bases. The J gene is TRBJ2-1, the V gene TRBV30; the match to TRBD2 covers 13 bases. This clonotype was obtained from a woman in her forties or fifties with acute COVID-19. The material sequenced was PBMCs or T cells enriched from blood (not recorded which). The CDR3 loop is CAWSPRLGLAGVSYNEQFF. The CDR3 DNA reads TGTGCCTGGAGTCCGCGACTAGGACTAGCGGGGGTATCTTACAATGAGCAGTTCTTC.